Following are 9 T cell receptor beta chains from one sample sequenced in a study of T cell repertoires in cytomegalovirus infection. TCRdb ran MiXCR on the reads and lists one entry per CDR3 protein. The sample includes around 440,000 distinct CDR3 sequences, around 10% of them seen just once. The sequencing sample was made of PBMCs. These receptor sequences come from a human donor in good health (CMV status not recorded). Some clones in this sample may be carry-over from other donors' samples.

This clonotype was counted a few times. The chain is built from TRBV6-6 and TRBJ2-5; the D gene could be TRBD1 or TRBD2 (6 bases each). V was pared by 4 bases and J by 2 bases, with 14 bases between. The CDR3 is 15 residues long. Germline V lookup: CDR1 MNHNY, CDR2 SVGAGI (reference sequence). CDR3 DNA sequence: TGTGCCAGCAGTTCCCAAGGGGGGATGCAAGAGACCCAGTACTTC. Amino acid sequence: CASSSQGGMQETQYF.

The rearrangement joins TRBV10-3 to TRBJ2-1; D call uncertain. This CDR3 has 15 amino acids. The germline gives CDR1 ENHRY, CDR2 SYGVKD. V dropped 2 bases and J dropped 0 bases, with 8 bases sitting between them. The CDR3 spells CAISEKGSSYNEQFF. Here the CDR3 DNA reads TGTGCCATCAGTGAGAAGGGCAGCTCCTACAATGAGCAGTTCTTC.

A note on this clonotype: With a much larger clone just one base away, this may be a read error. The rearrangement uses TRBV20-1 and TRBJ2-5; D remains unclear. Germline V CDR1 and CDR2: DFQATT, SNEGSKA (reference sequence). This CDR3 has 13 residues. V lost 0 bases and J lost 8, with 13 bases in between. The CDR3 loop reads CSARDYFLGTQYF. The CDR3 DNA reads TGCAGTGCTAGAGACTACTTCCTGGGAACCCAGTACTTC.

This sequence joins TRBV19 and TRBJ1-1; perhaps TRBD1 as D (6 bases). This CDR3 is 15 amino acids long. Deletions cut 4 bases from V and 4 bases from J, with 16 bases between. Germline lookup yields CDR1 LNHDA and CDR2 SQIVND (reference sequence). CDR3 bases: TGTGCCAGTAGTAAAGGGGGGCTTTCGGGCACTGAAGCTTTCTTT. Its protein product is CASSKGGLSGTEAFF.

This clonotype was seen repeatedly, ten times or more. The chain combines TRBV7-8 with TRBJ2-5; 15 bases are shared with TRBD2. V was clipped by 6 bases and J by 4 bases; unmatched bases: 3. CDR3 length: 15 residues. CDR1 and CDR2 (germline): SGHVS, FQNEAQ. CDR3 in amino acids: CASRWGLAGGETQYF. CDR3 sequence (DNA): TGTGCCAGCAGATGGGGACTAGCGGGAGGAGAGACCCAGTACTTC. Full variable domain (remainder filled in from reference TRBV7-8 and TRBJ2-5): GAGVSQSPRYKVAKRGQDVALRCDPISGHVSLFWYQQALGQGPEFLTYFQNEAQLDKSGLPSDRFFAERPEGSVSTLKIQRTQQEDSAVYLCASRWGLAGGETQYFGPGTRLLVL.

This clonotype has a count of ten or more. J is TRBJ1-1 and V is TRBV7-6; D unclear. The CDR3 extends over 14 amino acids. Germline values: CDR1 SGHVS, CDR2 FNYEAQ. V lost 1 base, J lost 4 bases, and 10 bases lay in between. For the CDR3, the DNA is TGTGCCAGCAGCTTAGACCCTACGAGCACTGAAGCTTTCTTT. Translation: CASSLDPTSTEAFF.

This clonotype was counted at least ten times. V is TRBV12-3 or TRBV12-4 and J is TRBJ2-7; D ambiguous. The V end lost 2 bases, the J end lost 3 bases, and 8 bases lay between the germline ends. The CDR3 contains 13 residues. CDR3 region: CASSLTGYYEQYF. For the CDR3, the DNA is TGTGCCAGCAGTTTAACCGGATACTACGAGCAGTACTTC.

There are many counts of this clonotype. The genes are TRBV7-2 and TRBJ2-1, with 9 bases matching TRBD1. The length of the CDR3 is 15 residues. V was pared by 5 bases and J by 9 bases, with 11 bases of the junction left unmatched. Germline V CDR1 and CDR2: SGHTA, FQGNSA. The CDR3 nucleotides read TGTGCCAGCAGCCTCTCCCCGGGACAGGGTTTTGAGCAGTTCTTC. It encodes CASSLSPGQGFEQFF.

This clonotype was found a few times. This chain links TRBV15 with TRBJ2-5, with 12 nucleotides matching TRBD2. This CDR3 is 16 amino acids long. The V gene end was trimmed by 3 bases and the J gene end by 5 bases; junction bases not matched to a gene: 7. Germline V gives CDR1 LNHNV, CDR2 YYDKDF (reference sequence). CDR3 protein: CATSRVLAGGKETQYF. DNA for the CDR3: TGTGCCACCAGCAGGGTACTAGCGGGAGGAAAGGAGACCCAGTACTTC.